The rows below give T cell receptor beta chains drawn from one sample of a study of blood T cell repertoires in COVID-19. Method: immunoSEQ multiplex PCR; TCRdb's copy keeps in-frame clones and lacks some. Of some 670,000 clones in the sample, around 90% were seen once. The specimen was peripheral blood. These TCRs come from a woman aged 18-29 years with acute or convalescent COVID-19. The CDR3 runs from the conserved cysteine through the conserved F or W. The D gene is left open where the match is weak. Not all rows give a size; the values are once, few, many and, for expanded clones, a class.

v_gene,j_gene,abundance,d_gene,CDR3nt,CDR3aa
TRBV3-1/TRBV3-2,TRBJ1-3,.,TRBD1,TGTGCCAGCAGCCGACCAGGGCAGGGGGCCATCTCTGGAAACACCATATATTTT,CASSRPGQGAISGNTIYF
TRBV9,TRBJ1-1,few,.,TGTGCCAGCAGCGAAAGAAACAGTTACAACGAAGCTTTCTTT,CASSERNSYNEAFF
TRBV19,TRBJ2-3,.,TRBD1,TGTGCCGGGGGGACAGGGTACACAGATACGCAGTATTTT,CAGGTGYTDTQYF
TRBV4-2,TRBJ1-2,.,TRBD1,TGTGCCAGCAGCCTCCCGGGACAGGAGTATGGCTACACCTTC,CASSLPGQEYGYTF
TRBV21-1,TRBJ1-3,.,.,TGTGCCAGCAGCAAGGCAGGGCCTGAAAACACCATATATTTT,CASSKAGPENTIYF
TRBV4-1,TRBJ1-6,.,TRBD1,TGCGCCAGCAGCCAACGGCGGTTGATCCGGGACAGGGATAATTCACCCCTCCACTTT,CASSQRRLIRDRDNSPLHF
TRBV9,TRBJ2-7,once,.,TGTGCCAGCAGCGTAAGCGGCCTCTCCTACGAGCAGTACTTC,CASSVSGLSYEQYF
TRBV12-5,TRBJ2-7,.,.,TGTGCTAGTGGTTTCCCAGGGACATTATCCGAGCAGTACTTC,CASGFPGTLSEQYF
TRBV4-1,TRBJ2-2,.,.,.,CASRPRAGAGSCFF
TRBV12-3/TRBV12-4,TRBJ1-2,.,TRBD1,TGTGCCAGCAGTTTATCGCCAGGGGGAGGCTACACCTTC,CASSLSPGGGYTF
TRBV29-1,TRBJ2-3,.,.,TGCAGCGTTGGACTGCCTCTCACAGATACGCAGTATTTT,CSVGLPLTDTQYF
TRBV5-3,TRBJ1-4,few,TRBD1,TGTGCCAGAAGCCTATCGGACAGGGGGGGATATGAAAAACTGTTTTTT,CARSLSDRGGYEKLFF
TRBV10-3,TRBJ2-3,.,TRBD1,TGTGCCATCAGTGCCGACAGGGGGCACACAGATACGCAGTATTTT,CAISADRGHTDTQYF
TRBV2,TRBJ1-2,.,TRBD1,TGTGCCAGCAGTGTAGGGACAGGGGTAGGCTACACCTTC,CASSVGTGVGYTF
TRBV11-2,TRBJ1-2,.,.,TGTGCCAGCAGCTCACCCGCCGACTTATATGGCTACACCTTC,CASSSPADLYGYTF
TRBV5-1,TRBJ2-2,.,TRBD2,TGCGCCAGCAGCTCCCATAGCGGGGGCCCGAACACCGGGGAGCTGTTTTTT,CASSSHSGGPNTGELFF
TRBV28,TRBJ2-2,.,TRBD2,TGTGCCAGCAGCCAGCTAGCGGGGGTCTCTTACACCGGGGAGCTGTTTTTT,CASSQLAGVSYTGELFF
TRBV18,TRBJ1-2,once,TRBD1,TGTGCCAGCTCACCGGGACAGGGGCCGAACTATGGCTACACCTTC,CASSPGQGPNYGYTF
TRBV19,TRBJ1-1,.,.,TGTGCCAGTAGCCTCCGGGACATCGTTCCCGAAGCTTTCTTT,CASSLRDIVPEAFF
TRBV6-2/TRBV6-3,TRBJ2-7,.,.,TGTGCCAGCAGCTCCAGACGGACAGGAGGGGCAGAGCAGTACTTC,CASSSRRTGGAEQYF
TRBV4-3,TRBJ1-1,.,.,TGCGCCAGCAGCCAAGACGCCATCGGGGAGGCTTTCTTT,CASSQDAIGEAFF
TRBV24-1,TRBJ2-5,.,TRBD1,TGTGCCACCAGTGATCCGGACAGGGGCCAAGAGACCCAGTACTTC,CATSDPDRGQETQYF
TRBV5-1,TRBJ1-1,.,.,TGCGCCAGCAGCTTGGAAGTCCAGGCGGGGGGAGCTTTCTTT,CASSLEVQAGGAFF
TRBV29-1,TRBJ2-1,.,TRBD1,TGCAGCGTTGAAGGACAGGGGAAGCCCTACAATGAGCAGTTCTTC,CSVEGQGKPYNEQFF
TRBV5-6,TRBJ1-6,.,.,TGTGCCAGCAGCTTGAGGGGCATTTCCTATAATTCACCCCTCCACTTT,CASSLRGISYNSPLHF
TRBV27,TRBJ2-7,.,TRBD1,TGTGCCGTGGGGACAGGCTCCTACGAGCAGTACTTC,CAVGTGSYEQYF
TRBV4-1,TRBJ1-1,.,.,TGCGCCAGCAGCCAAGATGAGGGTTTGACTGAAGCTTTCTTT,CASSQDEGLTEAFF
TRBV2,TRBJ1-5,.,.,TGTGCCAGCAGCCAAGGCAGGGACAATCAGCCCCAGCATTTT,CASSQGRDNQPQHF